The next 9 T cell receptor beta chains were all read from a single sample in a study of T cell responses to AZD1222 COVID-19 vaccine. Libraries were prepared by immunoSEQ multiplex PCR; TCRdb keeps only in-frame clonotypes and omits some of them. The table records 150,000 to 250,000 clones, over 85% of them present only once. Sequencing was performed on peripheral blood, taken 28 days after the second AZD1222 dose. These receptors originate from an adult who received the AZD1222 COVID-19 vaccine.

The chain uses TRBV6-5 and TRBJ2-3; the D call may be TRBD1 or TRBD2 (7 bases each). V was shortened by 7 bases and J by 4 bases, with 18 bases between the two germline ends. Germline CDR1 is MNHEY and CDR2 is SVGAGI. This CDR3 is built from 15 residues. This CDR3 is CASITPGGGADTQYF. CDR3 bases: TGTGCCAGCATCACCCCAGGGGGGGGCGCAGATACGCAGTATTTT.

The J gene is TRBJ1-3, the V gene TRBV4-3, with D uncertain. CDR3 length: 17 amino acids. V was pared by 0 bases and J by 3 bases, with 15 bases between. CDR1 and CDR2 (germline): LGHNA, YSLEER. CDR3 in DNA: TGCGCCAGCAGCCAAGATCTAGTGGCGGGCAGTGGAAACACCATATATTTT. Translation gives CASSQDLVAGSGNTIYF.

The chain uses TRBV28 and TRBJ2-1, with D unresolved. V was cut by 6 bases and J by 4 bases, with 13 bases left in between. The CDR3 is made up of 14 amino acids. Per the germline V gene, CDR1 is MDHEN and CDR2 is SYDVKM. The CDR3 region has the DNA TGTGCCAGCAGGCACATGGAGAGTTACAATGAGCAGTTCTTC. Protein product: CASRHMESYNEQFF.

V usage is TRBV27 and J usage is TRBJ1-1; 8 positions agree with TRBD1. Germline trimming cut 0 bases from V and 1 base from J; bases unmatched to any gene: 4. The CDR3 totals 16 residues. The germline V gene encodes CDR1 MNHEY and CDR2 SMNVEV (reference sequence). The CDR3 DNA is TGTGCCAGCAGTTTATCGATCAGGGGGCAGAACACTGAAGCTTTCTTT. The encoded protein is CASSLSIRGQNTEAFF.

The chain carries TRBV5-1 and TRBJ1-4; 9 nucleotides align to TRBD1. V lost 4 bases, J lost 1 base, and 5 bases stayed unmatched. The CDR3 is 16 amino acids. The V gene's germline CDR1 is SGHRS and CDR2 YFSETQ. CDR3 protein: CASSLQGAVTNEKLFF. CDR3 nucleotides: TGCGCCAGCAGCCTACAGGGGGCCGTAACTAATGAAAAACTGTTTTTT.

The chain has TRBV6-5 and TRBJ1-5, with 7 bases matching TRBD1. Germline CDR1 and CDR2: MNHEY and SVGAGI. With V trimmed by 4 bases and J by 5 bases, 5 bases remained unmatched. The length of the CDR3 is 14 residues. The CDR3 nucleotides are TGTGCCAGCAGTTCCGGGACAGAAGATCAGCCCCAGCATTTT. Translating it yields CASSSGTEDQPQHF.

The CDR3 protein is CASSQTGSRGNTIYF. CDR3 nucleotide sequence: TGTGCCAGCAGCCAGACAGGGAGTAGAGGAAACACCATATATTTT. This chain uses TRBV3-1 (or the pseudogene TRBV3-2) with TRBJ1-3, with 7 positions matching TRBD1. The length of the CDR3 is 15 residues. The V segment lost 3 bases and the J segment 4 bases; nucleotides outside the gene matches: 6. The germline CDR1 and CDR2 sequences are LGHDT and YNNKEL (reference sequence).

This sequence joins TRBV12-3 or TRBV12-4 and TRBJ2-2; no clear D. Trimming left V 7 bases short and J 4 bases short, with 10 bases between. The CDR3 runs to 13 residues. The CDR3 DNA reads TGTGCCAGCAACACCGGTGTCACCGGGGAGCTGTTTTTT. Its protein product is CASNTGVTGELFF.

This clone was seen once. The chain combines TRBV19 with TRBJ2-5, with D possibly being TRBD2 (5 bases). V was clipped by 4 bases and J by 5 bases, with 5 bases between them. Germline loops: CDR1 LNHDA, CDR2 SQIVND (reference sequence). There are 11 residues in the CDR3. Here the CDR3 DNA reads TGTGCCAGTAGTACGGGGGAGACCCAGTACTTC. Protein sequence: CASSTGETQYF.